These 12 T cell receptor beta chains share one sample of origin, sequenced in a study of blood T cell repertoires in COVID-19 (dated by TCRdb to the early 2020s). Libraries were built with the immunoSEQ multiplex PCR assay. In TCRdb, the immuneACCESS table is reduced to in-frame sequences with V and J assigned. These tables do not hold every clone; where another copy was compared, an unresolved V gene accounts for under half, and the others remain unexplained. In all, the sample holds 150,000 to 200,000 clones, and approximately 90% of those were seen once. The ten largest clones represent 0.7% to 0.9% of the sample. Sequencing used PBMCs or T cells enriched from blood (not recorded which). These receptors were collected from a woman aged 18-29 years who had recovered from COVID-19.

The chain couples TRBV14 to TRBJ2-1, with D possibly matching TRBD2 (6 bases). There are 15 residues in the CDR3. CDR1 SGHDN and CDR2 FVKESK come from the germline V gene. The V end lost 1 base, the J end lost 6 bases, and 13 bases lay between the germline ends. CDR3 bases: TGTGCCAGCAGCCAAGGAGAGCGGGTCCTCAATGAGCAGTTCTTC. Amino acids: CASSQGERVLNEQFF.

The rearrangement joins TRBV3-1 (or the pseudogene TRBV3-2) to TRBJ2-7, with 10 bases lining up with TRBD2. The CDR3 is made up of 19 amino acids. V shed 1 base, J shed 3 bases, and the junction held 15 bases outside the gene matches. Per the germline V gene, CDR1 is LGHDT and CDR2 is YNNKEL (reference sequence). Written as DNA, the CDR3 is TGTGCCAGCAGCCAAGCACTAACTAGCGGGGTCCTGACACGCTACGAGCAGTACTTC. Translation: CASSQALTSGVLTRYEQYF.

J is TRBJ1-4 and V is TRBV28, with 7 positions matching TRBD1. Trimming cost V 5 bases and J 1 base; bases outside gene matches: 1. The CDR3 consists of 14 residues. Per the germline V gene, CDR1 is MDHEN and CDR2 is SYDVKM. This CDR3 reads CASSRTGTNEKLFF. The CDR3 nucleotides read TGTGCCAGCAGTCGGACAGGAACTAATGAAAAACTGTTTTTT.

CDR3 DNA sequence: TGTGCCAGCAGCGTAGGTGGGGACAGGGGCTACGAGCAGTACTTC. Residues: CASSVGGDRGYEQYF. The chain carries TRBV9 and TRBJ2-7, with TRBD1 matching 10 bases. The V and J ends lost 0 bases and 3 bases, in that order; junction bases with no gene match: 3. The germline CDR1 and CDR2 sequences are SGDLS and YYNGEE. The CDR3 length is 15 residues. The variable domain in full, with the rest retrieved from reference TRBV9 and TRBJ2-7, is DSGVTQTPKHLITATGQRVTLRCSPRSGDLSVYWYQQSLDQGLQFLIQYYNGEERAKGNILERFSAQQFPDLHSELNLSSLELGDSALYFCASSVGGDRGYEQYFGPGTRLTVT.

V and J are TRBV4-1 and TRBJ1-2; TRBD1 matches 10 bases. Germline assignment: CDR1 MGHRA and CDR2 YSYEKL. The CDR3 is 14 amino acids. V was clipped by 4 bases and J by 5 bases; unmatched bases: 4. CDR3 DNA sequence: TGCGCCAGCAGCCCGACAGGGGGCAGGTATGGCTACACCTTC. Amino acid sequence: CASSPTGGRYGYTF.

J is TRBJ1-6 and V is TRBV14; D might be TRBD1 (6 bases). CDR1 and CDR2 (germline): SGHDN, FVKESK. The CDR3 extends over 17 amino acids. V lost 0 bases and J lost 2, with 11 bases in between. The CDR3 is CASSQEWGLTYNSPLHF. The CDR3 bases are TGTGCCAGCAGCCAAGAATGGGGGCTGACCTATAATTCACCCCTCCACTTT.

The rearrangement joins TRBV6-5 to TRBJ2-2; D is possibly TRBD1 (5 bases). Germline CDR1 and CDR2: MNHEY and SVGAGI. There are 14 residues in the CDR3. Trimming took off 7 bases at V and 0 bases at J, with 9 bases between the two ends. Here the CDR3 reads CASIQGSNTGELFF. The CDR3 nucleotides read TGTGCCAGCATCCAGGGCTCGAACACCGGGGAGCTGTTTTTT.

The V call is TRBV24-1, the J call TRBJ1-5; perhaps TRBD1 as D (5 bases). The V gene's germline CDR1 is KGHDR and CDR2 SFDVKD. There are 15 residues in the CDR3. V lost 2 bases and J 6 bases, leaving 13 bases between the germline ends. CDR3 region: CATSDSSGRGQPQHF. The CDR3 nucleotides are TGTGCCACCAGTGATTCGTCAGGGAGGGGTCAGCCCCAGCATTTT.

The genes are TRBV6-4 and TRBJ2-7; no definite D call. This CDR3 comprises 17 residues. The V and J ends lost 2 bases and 2 bases respectively, with 19 bases between them. CDR1 MRHNA and CDR2 SNTAGT come from the germline V gene. This chain's CDR3 is CASSDVQTIDLAYEQYF. CDR3 sequence (DNA): TGTGCCAGCAGTGACGTCCAAACTATTGACCTTGCCTACGAGCAGTACTTC.

The CDR3 sequence: CASSSGGSYEQYF. For the CDR3, the DNA is TGTGCCAGTAGTTCAGGGGGTTCCTACGAGCAGTACTTC. This sequence joins TRBV19 and TRBJ2-7, with 7 bases that match TRBD1. The CDR3 covers 13 residues. Germline assignment: CDR1 LNHDA and CDR2 SQIVND (reference sequence). V was clipped by 5 bases and J by 1 base; unmatched bases: 2.

This clone was recorded once. The V call is TRBV7-8, the J call TRBJ2-7, with D possibly TRBD1 on 6 matching bases. Germline assignment: CDR1 SGHVS and CDR2 FQNEAQ. V was shortened by 4 bases and J by 6 bases, with 16 bases between the two germline ends. The CDR3 contains 14 residues. The CDR3 DNA is TGTGCCAGCAGCTCCAAGACAGGTTCTTCCGAGCAGTACTTC. Translated: CASSSKTGSSEQYF.

CDR3 residues: CASSLLGALNTEAFF. CDR3 DNA: TGTGCCAGCAGTTTATTGGGGGCGCTGAACACTGAAGCTTTCTTT. This chain joins TRBV28 and TRBJ1-1; weak D call: TRBD1 (6 bases). V shed 1 base and J shed 0 bases, with 9 bases lying between them. There are 15 residues in the CDR3. Germline CDR1 is MDHEN and CDR2 is SYDVKM.